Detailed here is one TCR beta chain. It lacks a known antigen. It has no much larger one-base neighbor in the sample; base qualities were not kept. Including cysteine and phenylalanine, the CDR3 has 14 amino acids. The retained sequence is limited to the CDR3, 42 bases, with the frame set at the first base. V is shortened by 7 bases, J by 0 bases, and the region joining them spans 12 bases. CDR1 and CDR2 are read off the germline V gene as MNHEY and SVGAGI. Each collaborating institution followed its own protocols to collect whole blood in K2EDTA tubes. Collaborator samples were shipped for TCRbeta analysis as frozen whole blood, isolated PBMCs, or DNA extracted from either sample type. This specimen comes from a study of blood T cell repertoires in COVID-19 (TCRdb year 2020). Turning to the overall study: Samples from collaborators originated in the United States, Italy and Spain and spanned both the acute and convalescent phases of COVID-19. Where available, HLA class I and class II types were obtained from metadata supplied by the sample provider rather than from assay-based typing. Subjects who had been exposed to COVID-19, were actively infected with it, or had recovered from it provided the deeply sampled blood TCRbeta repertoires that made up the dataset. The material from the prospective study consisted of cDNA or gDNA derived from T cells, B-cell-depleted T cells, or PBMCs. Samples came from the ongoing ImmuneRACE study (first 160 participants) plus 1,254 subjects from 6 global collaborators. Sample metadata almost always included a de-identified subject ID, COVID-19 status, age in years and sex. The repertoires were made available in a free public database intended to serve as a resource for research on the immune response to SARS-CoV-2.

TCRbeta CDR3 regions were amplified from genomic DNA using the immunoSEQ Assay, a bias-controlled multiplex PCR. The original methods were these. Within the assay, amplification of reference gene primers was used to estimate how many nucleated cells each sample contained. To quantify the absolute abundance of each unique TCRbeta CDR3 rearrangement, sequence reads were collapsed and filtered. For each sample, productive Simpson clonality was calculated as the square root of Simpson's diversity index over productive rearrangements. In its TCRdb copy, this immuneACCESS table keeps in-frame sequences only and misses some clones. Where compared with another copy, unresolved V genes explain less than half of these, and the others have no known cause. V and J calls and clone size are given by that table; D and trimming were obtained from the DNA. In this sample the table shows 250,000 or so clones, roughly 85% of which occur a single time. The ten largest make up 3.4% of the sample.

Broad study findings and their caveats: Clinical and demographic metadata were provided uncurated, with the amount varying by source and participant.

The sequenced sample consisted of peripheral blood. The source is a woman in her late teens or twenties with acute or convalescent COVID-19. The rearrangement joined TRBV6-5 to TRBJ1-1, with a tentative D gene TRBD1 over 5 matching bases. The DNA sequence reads TGTGCCAGCACCCCCGCGGGGGTGAACACTGAAGCTTTCTTT. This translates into CASTPAGVNTEAFF.